The clone carrying this TCR beta chain showed up many times. Its antigen remains unknown. This sample was taken from a study of breast tumors, draining lymph nodes, adjacent tissues. Study findings and constraints: Tumor T cell lymph node origin was a supported hypothesis, not proven. Tumors had less TCR diversity than lymph nodes, more than nontumor tissue. The data were judged consistent with most tumor T cells coming from lymph node and expanding in tumor.

This CDR3 contains 13 residues. The V gene end was trimmed by 6 bases and the J gene end by 1 base; junction bases not matched to a gene: 3. Germline V lookup: CDR1 LNHDA, CDR2 SQIVND (reference sequence). The lymph nodes were axillary draining lymph nodes from breast cancer patients. TCRdb fed the multiplex PCR reads into MiXCR, producing one record per CDR3 protein. The sample carries about 180,000 distinct CDR3 sequences, approximately 30% recorded once. The sequence came from a female donor with breast cancer. Some clones in this sample may be carry-over from other donors' samples. The sequencing input was axillary lymph node tissue. The genes are TRBV19 and TRBJ2-7, with 7 bases aligning to TRBD1. The CDR3 bases are TGTGCCAGTAGGCCGGGACAGTCCTACGAGCAGTACTTC. Amino acids: CASRPGQSYEQYF.